This T cell receptor beta chain was captured in a study of shared clonotypes between healthy human individuals. The germline gives CDR1 ENHRY, CDR2 SYGVKD. This CDR3 has 16 amino acids. Trimming removed 3 bases at V and 3 bases at J, with 15 bases between. Method: immunoSEQ multiplex PCR; TCRdb's copy keeps in-frame clones and lacks some. Of under 200,000 clones in the sample, 80% to 95% were seen once. Details on this clone: What it binds is unknown.

Study-wide results and caveats: Against clonotypes common to all four donors, non-shared ones had lower generation probabilities.

This chain connects TRBV10-3 to TRBJ2-1; the D gene is possibly TRBD1 (5 bases). The clonotype originates from a woman in her thirties in good health. The sequenced sample consisted of naive CD4+ T cells sorted from blood. The subset: CD45RA+ positively selected. The CDR3 DNA reads TGTGCCATCAGTGACCCCAGGGTGGAAGGCTACAATGAGCAGTTCTTC. Encoded protein: CAISDPRVEGYNEQFF.